This T cell receptor (beta chain) derives from a study of spatial heterogeneity in lung cancer. Study as a whole: An average of more than ten raw reads was observed per unique TCR and UMI combination.

This CDR3 is built from 15 residues. V lost 4 bases and J lost 3, with 15 bases in between. Germline assignment: CDR1 SGHDN and CDR2 FVKESK. On each TCR cDNA molecule, a unique molecular identifier was present. TCRdb itself ran the 5' RACE reads through MiXCR, one entry per CDR3 protein. The table shows some 120,000 distinct CDR3 sequences, with over 9% occurring only once. This clonotype was seen a few times. Sample time point: blood at routine non-recurrence follow-up after resection. Unsorted samples of tumor, nontumor lung or frozen PBMC had their whole RNA sequenced. Material: PBMCs, obtained at follow-up. The chain employs TRBV14 and TRBJ1-2, with D tentatively TRBD1 (5 bases). This receptor was taken from a male donor with early-stage non-small cell lung cancer. In nucleotides, the CDR3 is TGTGCCAGCAGCCCCCTAGGCAGGGACGACTATGGCTACACCTTC. Its protein is CASSPLGRDDYGYTF.